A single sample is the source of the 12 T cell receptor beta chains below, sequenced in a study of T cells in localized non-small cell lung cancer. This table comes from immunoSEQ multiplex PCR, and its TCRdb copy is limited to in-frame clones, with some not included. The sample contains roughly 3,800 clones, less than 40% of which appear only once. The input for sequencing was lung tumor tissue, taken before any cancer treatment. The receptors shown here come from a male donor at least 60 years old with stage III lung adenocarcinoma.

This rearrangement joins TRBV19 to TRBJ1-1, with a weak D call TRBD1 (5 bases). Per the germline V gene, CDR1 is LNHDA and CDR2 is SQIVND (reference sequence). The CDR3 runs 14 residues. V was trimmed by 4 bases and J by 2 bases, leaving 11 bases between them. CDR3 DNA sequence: TGTGCCAGTAGTACAGGGACGTTTAACACTGAAGCTTTCTTT. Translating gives CASSTGTFNTEAFF.

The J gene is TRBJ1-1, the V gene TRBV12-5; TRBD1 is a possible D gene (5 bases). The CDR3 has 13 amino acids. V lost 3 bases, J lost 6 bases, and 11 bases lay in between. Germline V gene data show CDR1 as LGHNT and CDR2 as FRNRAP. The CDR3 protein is CASGLGGTAEAFF. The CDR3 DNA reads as TGTGCTAGTGGTTTAGGAGGGACCGCTGAAGCTTTCTTT. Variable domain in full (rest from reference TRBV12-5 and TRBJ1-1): DARVTQTPRHKVTEMGQEVTMRCQPILGHNTVFWYRQTMMQGLELLAYFRNRAPLDDSGMPKDRFSAEMPDATLATLKIQPSEPRDSAVYFCASGLGGTAEAFFGQGTRLTVV.

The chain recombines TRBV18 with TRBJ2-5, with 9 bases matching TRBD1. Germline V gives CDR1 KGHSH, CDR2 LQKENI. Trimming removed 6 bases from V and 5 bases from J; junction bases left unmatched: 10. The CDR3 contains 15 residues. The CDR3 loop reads CASSSGTGSLETQYF. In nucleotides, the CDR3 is TGTGCCAGCTCCTCCGGGACAGGGAGCTTGGAGACCCAGTACTTC.

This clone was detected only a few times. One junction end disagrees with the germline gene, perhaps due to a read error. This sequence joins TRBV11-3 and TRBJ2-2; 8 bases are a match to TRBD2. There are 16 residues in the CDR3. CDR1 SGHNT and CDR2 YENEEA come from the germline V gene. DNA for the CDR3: TGTGCCAGCAGCGTAGACGGGGGGGGGAACACCGGGGAGCTGTTTTTT. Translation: CASSVDGGGNTGELFF.

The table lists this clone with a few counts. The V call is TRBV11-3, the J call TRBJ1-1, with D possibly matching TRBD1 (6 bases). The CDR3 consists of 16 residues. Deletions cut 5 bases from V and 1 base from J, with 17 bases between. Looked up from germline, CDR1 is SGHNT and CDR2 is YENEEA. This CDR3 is CASSANRAQGNTEAFF. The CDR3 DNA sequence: TGTGCCAGCAGCGCGAACAGGGCGCAAGGGAACACTGAAGCTTTCTTT.

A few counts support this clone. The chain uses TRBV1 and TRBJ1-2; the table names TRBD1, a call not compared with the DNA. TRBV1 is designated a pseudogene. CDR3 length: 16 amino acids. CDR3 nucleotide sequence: TGCGCCAGCAGCCAAGATGGCAGGGGTTGGGACTATGGCTACACCTTC. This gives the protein CASSQDGRGWDYGYTF.

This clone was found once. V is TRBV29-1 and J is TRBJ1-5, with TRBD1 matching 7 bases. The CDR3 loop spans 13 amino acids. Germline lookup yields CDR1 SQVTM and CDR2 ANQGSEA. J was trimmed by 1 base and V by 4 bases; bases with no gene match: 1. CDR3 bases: TGCAGCGTTGGGGGACAGAGCAATCAGCCCCAGCATTTT. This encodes CSVGGQSNQPQHF.

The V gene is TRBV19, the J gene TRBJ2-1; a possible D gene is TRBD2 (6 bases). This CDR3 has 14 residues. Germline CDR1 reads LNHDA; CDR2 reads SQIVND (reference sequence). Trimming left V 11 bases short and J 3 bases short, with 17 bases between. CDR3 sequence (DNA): TGTGCCCTAAGAAGGCAGGGAGGCTACAATGAGCAGTTCTTC. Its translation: CALRRQGGYNEQFF.

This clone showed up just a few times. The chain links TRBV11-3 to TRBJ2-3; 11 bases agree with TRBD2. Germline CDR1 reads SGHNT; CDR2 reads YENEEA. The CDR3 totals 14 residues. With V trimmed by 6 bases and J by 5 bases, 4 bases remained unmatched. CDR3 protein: CASSPLAGGDTQYF. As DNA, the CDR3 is TGTGCCAGCAGTCCTCTAGCGGGGGGAGATACGCAGTATTTT.

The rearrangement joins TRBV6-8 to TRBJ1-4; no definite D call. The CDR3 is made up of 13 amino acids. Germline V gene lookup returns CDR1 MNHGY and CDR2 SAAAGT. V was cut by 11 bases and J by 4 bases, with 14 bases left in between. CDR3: CAGQRNVNEKLFF. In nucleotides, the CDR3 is TGTGCCGGTCAGCGAAACGTTAATGAAAAACTGTTTTTT.

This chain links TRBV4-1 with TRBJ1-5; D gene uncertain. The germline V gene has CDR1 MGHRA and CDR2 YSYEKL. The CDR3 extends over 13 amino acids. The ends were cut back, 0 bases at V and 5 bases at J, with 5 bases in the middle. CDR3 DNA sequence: TGCGCCAGCAGCCAAGATCCATATCAGCCCCAGCATTTT. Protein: CASSQDPYQPQHF.

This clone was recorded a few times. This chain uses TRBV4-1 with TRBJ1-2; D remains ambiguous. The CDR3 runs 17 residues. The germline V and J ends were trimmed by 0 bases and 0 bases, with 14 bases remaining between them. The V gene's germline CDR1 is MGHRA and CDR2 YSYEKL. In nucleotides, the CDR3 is TGCGCCAGCAGCCAAGATCTTGTGACAAAACCTAACTATGGCTACACCTTC. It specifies CASSQDLVTKPNYGYTF.